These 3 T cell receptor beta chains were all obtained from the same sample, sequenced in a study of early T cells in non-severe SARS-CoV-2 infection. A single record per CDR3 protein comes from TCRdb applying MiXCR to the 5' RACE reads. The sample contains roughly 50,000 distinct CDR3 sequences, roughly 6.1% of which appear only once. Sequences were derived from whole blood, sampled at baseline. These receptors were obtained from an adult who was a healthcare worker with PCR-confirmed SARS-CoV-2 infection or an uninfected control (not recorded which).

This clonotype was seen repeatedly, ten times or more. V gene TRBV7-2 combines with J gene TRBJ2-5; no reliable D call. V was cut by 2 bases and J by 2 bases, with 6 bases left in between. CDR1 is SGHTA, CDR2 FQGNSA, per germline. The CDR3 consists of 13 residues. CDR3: CASSLSLQETQYF. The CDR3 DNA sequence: TGTGCCAGCAGCTTAAGTCTGCAAGAGACCCAGTACTTC.

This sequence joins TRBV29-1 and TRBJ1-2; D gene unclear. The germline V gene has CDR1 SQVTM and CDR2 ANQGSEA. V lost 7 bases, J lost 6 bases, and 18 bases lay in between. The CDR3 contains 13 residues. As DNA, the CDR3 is TGCAGCGCCACCCGATCCGGACCGCATGGCTACACCTTC. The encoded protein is CSATRSGPHGYTF.

The CDR3 DNA is TGTGCCAGCAGTGGGAATGTGAATTCACCCCTCCACTTT. This translates into CASSGNVNSPLHF. J is TRBJ1-6 and V is TRBV2; D uncertain. The length of the CDR3 is 13 residues. Trimming left V 4 bases short and J 7 bases short, with 8 bases between. CDR1 is SNHLY and CDR2 is FYNNEI in the germline V gene. Variable domain in full (rest from reference TRBV2 and TRBJ1-6): EPEVTQTPSHQVTQMGQEVILRCVPISNHLYFYWYRQILGQKVEFLVSFYNNEISEKSEIFDDQFSVERPDGSNFTLKIRSTKLEDSAMYFCASSGNVNSPLHFGNGTRLTVT.